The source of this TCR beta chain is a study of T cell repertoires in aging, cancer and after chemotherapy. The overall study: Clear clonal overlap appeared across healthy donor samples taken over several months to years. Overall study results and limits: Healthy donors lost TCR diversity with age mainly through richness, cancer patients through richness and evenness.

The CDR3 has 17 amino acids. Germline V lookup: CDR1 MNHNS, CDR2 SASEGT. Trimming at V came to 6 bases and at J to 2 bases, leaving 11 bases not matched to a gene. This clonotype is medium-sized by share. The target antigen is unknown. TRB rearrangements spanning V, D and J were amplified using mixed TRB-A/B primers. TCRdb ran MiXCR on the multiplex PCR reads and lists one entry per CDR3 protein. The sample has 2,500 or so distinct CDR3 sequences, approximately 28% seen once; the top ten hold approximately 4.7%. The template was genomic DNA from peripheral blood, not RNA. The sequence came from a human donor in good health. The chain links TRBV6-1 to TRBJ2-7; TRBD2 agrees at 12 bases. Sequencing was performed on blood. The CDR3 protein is CASRPGLAGGTAYEQYF. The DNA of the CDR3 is TGTGCCAGCAGGCCCGGTCTAGCGGGGGGGACGGCCTACGAGCAGTACTTC.